The TCR beta chain under discussion was sequenced for a study of Graves' ophthalmopathy and Graves' hyperthyroidism. Germline V gives CDR1 SNHLY, CDR2 FYNNEI. This CDR3 has 16 residues. The ends were cut back, 7 bases at V and 0 bases at J, with 19 bases in the middle. The authors amplified TCR beta CDR3 regions, and they did so from RNA transcripts for repertoire sequencing. Second-round multiplex PCR came after a first-round RT-PCR that employed HTBI primers. MiXCR was run by TCRdb on the multiplex PCR reads, yielding one entry per CDR3 protein. Of roughly 600,000 distinct CDR3 sequences detected, about two fifths appear once; the ten largest clones hold about 4.2%.

The TCR was taken from an adult man with Graves' hyperthyroidism. The sequenced sample was peripheral blood or thyroid tissue (not recorded which). The rearrangement uses TRBV2 and TRBJ2-7; tentative D call: TRBD1 (6 bases). CDR3 loop: CASKLGGQSSSYEQYF. CDR3 sequence (DNA): TGTGCCAGCAAGTTGGGCGGACAGTCGAGCTCCTACGAGCAGTACTTC. The entire variable domain, with the rest obtained from reference TRBV2 and TRBJ2-7, is as follows: EPEVTQTPSHQVTQMGQEVILRCVPISNHLYFYWYRQILGQKVEFLVSFYNNEISEKSEIFDDQFSVERPDGSNFTLKIRSTKLEDSAMYFCASKLGGQSSSYEQYFGPGTRLTVT.